A selection of T cell receptor beta chains follows, all from one sample in a study of response to subunit inactivated influenza vaccine. MiXCR, run by TCRdb on the RT-PCR reads, gives a single entry per CDR3 protein. The table lists around 490,000 distinct CDR3 sequences, approximately 7.7% of them singletons, with approximately 12% in the top ten. Source: PBMCs from blood, taken 23 months after vaccination. All receptors come from a man aged 50 to 69 who received an inactivated influenza vaccine. Both conserved end residues are part of each CDR3. The D gene is left open where the match is weak. Not all rows give a size; the values are once, few, many and, for expanded clones, a class.

NA TRBJ1-4 few TRBV3-1 CASSKGLPPNEKLFF TGTGCCAGCAGCAAGGGACTACCTCCCAACGAAAAACTGTTTTTT
TRBD1 TRBJ2-2 NA TRBV12-3/TRBV12-4 CASTSTGVTGELFF TGTGCCAGCACCTCTACAGGGGTGACCGGGGAGCTGTTTTTT
NA TRBJ2-3 NA TRBV25-1 CASSRHSSTDTQYF TGTGCCAGCAGCCGGCACTCTAGCACGGATACGCAGTATTTT
TRBD2 TRBJ2-7 few TRBV12-3/TRBV12-4 CASRPAAGGSYEQYF TGTGCCAGCAGACCCGCGGCGGGAGGCTCCTACGAGCAGTACTTC
TRBD1 TRBJ1-5 few TRBV12-3/TRBV12-4 CASSSGQGVSQPQHF TGTGCCAGCAGTTCCGGACAGGGCGTTAGTCAGCCCCAGCATTTT
TRBD2 TRBJ2-5 many TRBV7-2 CASSSTSGGAETQYF TGTGCCAGCAGCTCAACTAGCGGGGGGGCAGAGACCCAGTACTTC
TRBD2 TRBJ2-1 NA TRBV2 CASSERRASGRAVEQFF TGTGCCAGCAGTGAACGTAGGGCTAGCGGGAGGGCCGTTGAGCAGTTCTTC
TRBD2 TRBJ2-1 many TRBV11-2 CASSSRTRSYNEQFF TGTGCCAGCAGCTCACGGACTAGAAGCTACAATGAGCAGTTCTTC
NA TRBJ2-7 few TRBV20-1 CSALALRDPSYEQYF TGCAGTGCCCTAGCACTCCGGGACCCGTCCTACGAGCAGTACTTC
NA TRBJ2-7 NA TRBV6-2/TRBV6-3 CASSYRQGEIFWRGRSYEQYF TGTGCCAGCAGTTACAGACAGGGAGAGATATTTTGGCGGGGACGCTCCTACGAGCAGTACTTC
TRBD1 TRBJ2-1 many TRBV25-1 CASSGQGISYNEQFF TGTGCCAGCAGTGGACAGGGAATATCCTACAATGAGCAGTTCTTC
NA TRBJ2-1 NA TRBV20-1 CSAPPGSDPYNEQFF TGCAGTGCTCCACCGGGTAGCGATCCCTACAATGAGCAGTTCTTC
NA TRBJ2-2 many TRBV3-1 CASSQPNGELFF TGTGCCAGCAGCCAGCCAAACGGGGAGCTGTTTTTT
TRBD1 TRBJ2-1 NA TRBV19 CASHPRTGVNEQFF TGTGCCAGCCACCCGAGGACAGGGGTCAATGAGCAGTTCTTC
NA TRBJ2-5 many TRBV4-2 CASSLEFVRGETQYF TGTGCCAGCAGCCTCGAATTTGTGAGGGGAGAGACCCAGTACTTC
NA TRBJ1-1 many TRBV12-3/TRBV12-4 CASSLVGGGDRTEAFF TGTGCCAGCAGCCTAGTCGGGGGGGGGGATCGCACTGAAGCTTTCTTT
NA TRBJ1-2 NA TRBV4-1 CASSQDPEGNYGYTF TGCGCCAGCAGCCAAGACCCCGAGGGTAACTATGGCTACACCTTC
NA TRBJ1-5 NA TRBV20-1 CSARPVMRGNQPQHF TGCAGTGCTAGACCCGTTATGCGGGGCAATCAGCCCCAGCATTTT
NA TRBJ2-1 NA TRBV20-1 CSAVSWGNEQFF TGCAGTGCTGTCTCATGGGGGAATGAGCAGTTCTTC
NA TRBJ1-2 NA TRBV6-5 CASSYDRYYGYTF TGTGCCAGCAGTTACGACAGATACTATGGCTACACCTTC
NA TRBJ2-3 NA TRBV20-1 CSARDTQRYLAADTQYF TGCAGTGCCCGGGACACTCAACGGTACTTAGCGGCAGATACGCAGTATTTT
TRBD2 TRBJ2-7 few TRBV9 CASSVTREGYEQYF TGTGCCAGCAGCGTAACACGGGAGGGATACGAGCAGTACTTC
NA TRBJ1-1 NA TRBV7-2 CASTPSFRVGTEAFF TGTGCCAGCACGCCCTCCTTCCGGGTGGGCACTGAAGCTTTCTTT
NA TRBJ1-2 few TRBV3-1 CASSRSSVGSATGGYTF TGTGCCAGCAGCCGGTCTTCGGTGGGGTCGGCGACAGGCGGCTACACCTTC